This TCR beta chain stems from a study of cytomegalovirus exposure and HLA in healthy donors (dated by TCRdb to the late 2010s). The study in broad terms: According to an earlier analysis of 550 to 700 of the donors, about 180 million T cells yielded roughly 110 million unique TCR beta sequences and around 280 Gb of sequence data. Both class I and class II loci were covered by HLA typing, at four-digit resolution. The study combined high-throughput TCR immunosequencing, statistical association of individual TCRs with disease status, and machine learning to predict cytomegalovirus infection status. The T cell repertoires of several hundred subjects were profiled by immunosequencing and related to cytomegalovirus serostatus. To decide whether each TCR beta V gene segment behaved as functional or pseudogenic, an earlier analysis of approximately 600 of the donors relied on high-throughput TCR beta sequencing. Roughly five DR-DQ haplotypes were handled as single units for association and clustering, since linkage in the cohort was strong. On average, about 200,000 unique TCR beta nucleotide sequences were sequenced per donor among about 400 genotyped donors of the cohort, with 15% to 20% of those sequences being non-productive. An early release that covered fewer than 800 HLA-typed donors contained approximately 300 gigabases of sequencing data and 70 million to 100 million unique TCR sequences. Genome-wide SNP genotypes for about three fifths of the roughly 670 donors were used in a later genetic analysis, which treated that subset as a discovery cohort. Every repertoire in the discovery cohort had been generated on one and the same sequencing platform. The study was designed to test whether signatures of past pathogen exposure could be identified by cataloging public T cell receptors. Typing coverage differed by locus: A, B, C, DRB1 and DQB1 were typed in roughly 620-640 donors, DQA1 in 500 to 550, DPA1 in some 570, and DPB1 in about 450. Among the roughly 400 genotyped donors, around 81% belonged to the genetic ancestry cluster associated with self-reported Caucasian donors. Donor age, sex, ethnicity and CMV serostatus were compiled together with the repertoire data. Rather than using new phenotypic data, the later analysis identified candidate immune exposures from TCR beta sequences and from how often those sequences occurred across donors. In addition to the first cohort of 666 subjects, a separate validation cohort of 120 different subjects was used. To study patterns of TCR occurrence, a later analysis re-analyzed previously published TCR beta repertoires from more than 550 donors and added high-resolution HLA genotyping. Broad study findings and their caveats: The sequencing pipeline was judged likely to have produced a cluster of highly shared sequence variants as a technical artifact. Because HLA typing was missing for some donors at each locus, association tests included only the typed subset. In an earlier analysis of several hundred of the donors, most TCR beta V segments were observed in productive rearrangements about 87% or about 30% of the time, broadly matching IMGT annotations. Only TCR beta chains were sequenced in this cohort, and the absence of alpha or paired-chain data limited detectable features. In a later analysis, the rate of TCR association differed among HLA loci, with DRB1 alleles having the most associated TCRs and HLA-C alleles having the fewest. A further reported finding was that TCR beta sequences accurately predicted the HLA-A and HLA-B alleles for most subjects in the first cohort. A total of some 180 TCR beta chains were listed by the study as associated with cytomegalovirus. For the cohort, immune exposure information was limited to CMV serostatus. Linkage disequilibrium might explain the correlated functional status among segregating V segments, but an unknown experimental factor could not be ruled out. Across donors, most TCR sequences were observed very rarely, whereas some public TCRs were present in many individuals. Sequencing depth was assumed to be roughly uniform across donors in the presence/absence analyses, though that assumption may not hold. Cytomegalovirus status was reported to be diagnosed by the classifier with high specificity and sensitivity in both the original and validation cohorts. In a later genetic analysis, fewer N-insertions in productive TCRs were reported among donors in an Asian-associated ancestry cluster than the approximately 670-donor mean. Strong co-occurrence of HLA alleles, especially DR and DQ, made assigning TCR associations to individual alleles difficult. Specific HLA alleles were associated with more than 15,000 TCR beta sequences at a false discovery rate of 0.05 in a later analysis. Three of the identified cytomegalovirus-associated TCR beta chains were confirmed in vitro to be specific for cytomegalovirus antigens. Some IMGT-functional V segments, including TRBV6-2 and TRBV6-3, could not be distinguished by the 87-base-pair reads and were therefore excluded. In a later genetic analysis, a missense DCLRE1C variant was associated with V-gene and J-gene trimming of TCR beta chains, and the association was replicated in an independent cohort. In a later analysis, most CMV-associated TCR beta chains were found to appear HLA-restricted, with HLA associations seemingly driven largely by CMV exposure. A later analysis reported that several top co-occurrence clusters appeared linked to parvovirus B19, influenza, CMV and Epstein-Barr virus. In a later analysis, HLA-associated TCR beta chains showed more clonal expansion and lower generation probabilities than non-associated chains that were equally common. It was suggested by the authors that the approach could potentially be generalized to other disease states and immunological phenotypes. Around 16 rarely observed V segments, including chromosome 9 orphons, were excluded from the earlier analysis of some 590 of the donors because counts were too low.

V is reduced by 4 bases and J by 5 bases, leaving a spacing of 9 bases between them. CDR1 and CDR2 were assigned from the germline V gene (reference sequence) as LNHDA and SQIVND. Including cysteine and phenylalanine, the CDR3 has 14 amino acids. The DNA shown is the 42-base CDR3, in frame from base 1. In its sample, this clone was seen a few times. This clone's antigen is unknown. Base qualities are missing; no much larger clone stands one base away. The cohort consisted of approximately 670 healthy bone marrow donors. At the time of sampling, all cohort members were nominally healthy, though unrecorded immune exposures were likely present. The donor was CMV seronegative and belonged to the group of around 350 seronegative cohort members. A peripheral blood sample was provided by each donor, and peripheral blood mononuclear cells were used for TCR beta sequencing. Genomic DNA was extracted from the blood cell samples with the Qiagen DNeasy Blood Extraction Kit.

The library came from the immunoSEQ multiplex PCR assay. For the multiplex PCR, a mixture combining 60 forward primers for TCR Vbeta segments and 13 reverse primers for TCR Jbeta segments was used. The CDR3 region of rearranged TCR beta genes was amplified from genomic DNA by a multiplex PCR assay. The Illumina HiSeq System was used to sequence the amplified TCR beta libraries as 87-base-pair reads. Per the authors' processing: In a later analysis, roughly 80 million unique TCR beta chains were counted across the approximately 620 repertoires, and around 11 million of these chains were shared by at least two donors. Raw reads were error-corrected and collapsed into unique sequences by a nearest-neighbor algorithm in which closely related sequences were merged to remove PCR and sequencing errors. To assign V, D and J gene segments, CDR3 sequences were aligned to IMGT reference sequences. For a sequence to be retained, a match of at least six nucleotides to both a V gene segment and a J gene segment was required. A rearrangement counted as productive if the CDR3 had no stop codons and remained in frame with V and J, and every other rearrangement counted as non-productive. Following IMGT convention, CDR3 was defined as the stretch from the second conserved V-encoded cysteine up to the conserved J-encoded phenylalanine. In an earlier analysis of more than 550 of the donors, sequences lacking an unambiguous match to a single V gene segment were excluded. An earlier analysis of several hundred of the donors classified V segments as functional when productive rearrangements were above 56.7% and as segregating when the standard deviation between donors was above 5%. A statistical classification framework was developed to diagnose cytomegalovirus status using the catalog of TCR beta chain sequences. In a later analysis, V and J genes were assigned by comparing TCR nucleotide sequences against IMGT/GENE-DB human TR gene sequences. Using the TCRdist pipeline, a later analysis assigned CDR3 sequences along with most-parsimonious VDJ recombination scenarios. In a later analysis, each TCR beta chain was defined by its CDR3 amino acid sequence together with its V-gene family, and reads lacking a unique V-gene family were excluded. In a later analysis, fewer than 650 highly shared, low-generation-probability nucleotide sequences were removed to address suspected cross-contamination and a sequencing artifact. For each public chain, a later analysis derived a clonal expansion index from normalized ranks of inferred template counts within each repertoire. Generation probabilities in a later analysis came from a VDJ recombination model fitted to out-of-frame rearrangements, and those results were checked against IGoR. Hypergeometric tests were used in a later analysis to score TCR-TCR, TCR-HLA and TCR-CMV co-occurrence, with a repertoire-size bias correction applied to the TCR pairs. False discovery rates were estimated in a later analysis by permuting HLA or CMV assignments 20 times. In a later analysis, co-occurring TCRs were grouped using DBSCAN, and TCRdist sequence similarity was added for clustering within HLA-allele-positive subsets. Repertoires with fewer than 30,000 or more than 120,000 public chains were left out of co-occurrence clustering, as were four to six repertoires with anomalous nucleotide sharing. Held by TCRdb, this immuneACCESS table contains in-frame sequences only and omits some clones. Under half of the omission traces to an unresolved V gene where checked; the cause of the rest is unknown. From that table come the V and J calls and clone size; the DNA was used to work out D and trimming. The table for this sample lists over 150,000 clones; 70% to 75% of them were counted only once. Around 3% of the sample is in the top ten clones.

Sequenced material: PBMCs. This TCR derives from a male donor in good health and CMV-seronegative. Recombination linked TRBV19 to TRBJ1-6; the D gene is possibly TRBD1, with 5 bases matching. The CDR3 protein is CASSNRQNNSPLHF. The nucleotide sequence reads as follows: TGTGCCAGTAGTAACCGACAGAATAATTCACCCCTCCACTTT.